Listed here are 9 T cell receptor beta chains from one sample, sequenced in a study of post-analysis software for immune sequencing data (dated by TCRdb to about 2015). Library preparation was by PCR. Instrument used: Illumina HiSeq 2500. To reduce PCR and sequencing biases, unique molecular identifiers were built into the TCR beta cDNA libraries. TCRdb itself trimmed the public reads at Q25 with fastp, ran MiXCR and retained productive beta chains. Each entry merges the rows of one CDR3 protein and shows their most common DNA and genes. The sample data list roughly 600,000 distinct CDR3 sequences, and about 44% of these were observed just once. Of the sample, 1.5% to 2% falls within the top ten clones. The investigation overall reported the following: Patients showed significantly higher frequencies than controls for a handful of TRBV segments, among them TRBV5-6, TRBV5-1 and TRBV20-1.

Which antigens these TCRs recognize remains unknown. The sequenced sample was blood. Every receptor here comes from a girl aged 5 to 17 with multiple sclerosis.

The gene calls are TRBV24-1 and TRBJ2-7, with a possible D match to TRBD2 (6 bases). Trimming cost V 5 bases and J 0 bases, with 13 bases left between them. The germline V gene has CDR1 KGHDR and CDR2 SFDVKD. The CDR3 totals 15 residues. CDR3 amino acids: CATSARDGSSYEQYF. In nucleotides, the CDR3 is TGTGCCACCAGTGCGAGGGACGGGAGCTCCTACGAGCAGTACTTC.

The chain joins TRBV29-1 to TRBJ2-6, with TRBD1 identical over 9 bases. Trimming cost V 7 bases and J 0 bases; bases outside gene matches: 13. CDR1 is SQVTM, CDR2 ANQGSEA, per germline. The CDR3 runs to 18 residues. The CDR3 is CSASTPGQGTSGANVLTF. The CDR3, as DNA: TGCAGCGCATCTACTCCGGGACAGGGAACCTCTGGGGCCAACGTCCTGACTTTC.

This clonotype was seen more than once but under ten times. The V and J genes are TRBV6-2 or TRBV6-3 and TRBJ1-5; no clear D. Germline V lookup: CDR1 MNHEY, CDR2 SVGEGT. Trimming took off 5 bases at V and 7 bases at J, with 9 bases between the two ends. The CDR3 loop spans 12 amino acids. CDR3 sequence (DNA): TGTGCCAGCAGTCGGTCTGACCAGCCCCAGCATTTT. It encodes CASSRSDQPQHF.

The chain recombines TRBV4-1 with TRBJ1-2; D ambiguous. This CDR3 has 15 amino acids. Germline V lookup: CDR1 MGHRA, CDR2 YSYEKL. Trimming stripped 0 bases from V and 6 bases from J, with 14 bases between. The CDR3 spells CASSQERKDLDGYTF. CDR3 bases: TGCGCCAGCAGCCAAGAGAGAAAGGATCTAGATGGCTACACCTTC.

The chain links TRBV7-8 to TRBJ2-1; 9 nucleotides align to TRBD2. Germline-derived CDR1 and CDR2 are SGHVS and FQNEAQ. V lost 5 bases to trimming and J lost 9 bases; unmatched junction nucleotides: 8. The CDR3 has 14 residues. The CDR3 coding sequence is TGTGCCAGCAGCCAGACGGGACTAGCAGTTGAGCAGTTCTTC. Translating gives CASSQTGLAVEQFF.

Comments on this clonotype: An end of the junction differs from the germline gene, which may be a read error. The CDR3 DNA reads TGTGCCAGCAGTTATGCCGGGGGCTCCTTCAATGAGCAGTTCTTC. Residues: CASSYAGGSFNEQFF. V gene TRBV12-3 or TRBV12-4 combines with J gene TRBJ2-1; possibly TRBD1 or TRBD2 for D (6 bases each). The length of the CDR3 is 15 residues.

This clonotype was observed at least ten times. The chain links TRBV29-1 to TRBJ1-5; D is undetermined. V was pared by 7 bases and J by 8 bases, with 15 bases between. The germline V gene encodes CDR1 SQVTM and CDR2 ANQGSEA. The CDR3 is 12 amino acids. The CDR3 DNA sequence: TGCAGCGCCAGGAGGGATCTAGAGCCCCAGCATTTT. Translated: CSARRDLEPQHF.

The chain's CDR3 is CSGTSGTYEQYF. The CDR3 DNA reads TGCAGCGGGACTTCAGGGACCTACGAGCAGTACTTC. The V call is TRBV29-1, the J call TRBJ2-7, with D tentatively TRBD1 or TRBD2 (5 bases each). Germline CDR1 and CDR2: SQVTM and ANQGSEA. The CDR3 sequence is 12 residues long. Trimming cost V 7 bases and J 2 bases, with 12 bases left between them.

This clonotype was counted only a few times. This chain joins TRBV20-1 and TRBJ2-1, with TRBD2 matching over 7 bases. The ends lost 6 bases at V and 3 bases at J; junction bases unmatched: 5. The CDR3 runs to 13 residues. Germline V gives CDR1 DFQATT, CDR2 SNEGSKA (reference sequence). In nucleotides, the CDR3 is TGCAGTGCCTCCGGGACTAACTACAATGAGCAGTTCTTC. Protein product: CSASGTNYNEQFF.